Detailed here is one T cell receptor (beta chain). This record belongs to a study of shared clonotypes between healthy human individuals. Profiled with immunoSEQ multiplex PCR; TCRdb holds only in-frame clones, not every one. The table lists 600,000 to 750,000 clones, roughly 72% of them singletons. CDR1 and CDR2 (germline): MDHEN, SYDVKM. The CDR3 covers 14 residues. V lost 6 bases, J lost 3 bases, and 2 bases stayed unmatched. The rearrangement links TRBV28 to TRBJ1-2, with TRBD1 matching over 12 bases. The sequence was collected from a woman in her 30s in good health. Input material: memory CD4+ T cells sorted from blood. Specified subset: CD45RA-negative fraction. The CDR3 region is CASRGQGADYGYTF. The CDR3 DNA follows: TGTGCCAGCAGGGGACAGGGGGCTGACTATGGCTACACCTTC.